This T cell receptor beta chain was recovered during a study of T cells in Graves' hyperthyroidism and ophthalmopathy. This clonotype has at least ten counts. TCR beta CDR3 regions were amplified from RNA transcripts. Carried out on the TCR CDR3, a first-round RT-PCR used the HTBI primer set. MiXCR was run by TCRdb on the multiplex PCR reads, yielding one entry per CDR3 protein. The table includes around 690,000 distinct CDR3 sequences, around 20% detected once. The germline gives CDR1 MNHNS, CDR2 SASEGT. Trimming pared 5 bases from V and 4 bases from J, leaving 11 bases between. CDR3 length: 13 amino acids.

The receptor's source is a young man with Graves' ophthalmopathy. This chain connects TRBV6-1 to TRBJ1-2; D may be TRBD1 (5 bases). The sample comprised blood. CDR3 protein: CASSRRASYGYTF. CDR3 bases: TGTGCCAGCAGTCGCAGGGCCTCCTATGGCTACACCTTC.